This TCR beta chain was captured in a study of T cells in Graves' hyperthyroidism and ophthalmopathy. TCR beta CDR3 regions were amplified from RNA. Researchers ran a first-round RT-PCR on the TCR CDR3 using the HTBI primer set. TCRdb re-called the multiplex PCR reads with MiXCR, one entry per CDR3 protein. This sample has about 610,000 distinct CDR3 sequences, with 14% to 15% found just once. A remark on this clonotype: This likely comes from a read error, as the CDR3 has no conserved phenylalanine or tryptophan at its end.

Per the germline V gene, CDR1 is DFQATT and CDR2 is SNEGSKA (reference sequence). The CDR3 contains 13 residues. Enrolled ophthalmopathy patients presented with a Clinical Activity Score of at least 3, a NOSPECS grade of at least 4, and disease duration under 3 months. The sequenced sample consisted of blood. This chain joins TRBV20-1 and TRBJ2-4; D remains ambiguous. The clonotype was recovered from a woman between 35 and 50 years old with Graves' ophthalmopathy. CDR3 sequence: CSARLPAKDIQYL. The DNA of the CDR3 is TGCAGTGCTAGGCTTCCCGCCAAAGACATTCAGTACCTC.